This T cell receptor beta chain was identified in a study of human T cells and chemical hapten exposure. Study at large: Recorded diagnoses among the mostly female patients were alopecia areata, totalis or universalis.

TCRdb re-called the RACE reads with MiXCR, one entry per CDR3 protein. The data show about 110,000 distinct CDR3 sequences, roughly 9.6% seen once. Notes on this clonotype: The antigen is unknown.

This CDR3 has 15 residues. Germline V gives CDR1 MNHEY, CDR2 SVGEGT. Trimming removed 7 bases from V and 4 bases from J; junction bases left unmatched: 10. Notes on the study in general: Positively correlated with patch test score were the counts of PT1 expanded TCRs. Every donor had alopecia, and their immune response may therefore differ from healthy people's.

Regarding time point: patch test 1, 2 weeks after DPC sensitization. Described treatment: therapeutic diphenylcyclopropenone sensitization with weekly scalp DPC. The V call is TRBV6-2 or TRBV6-3, the J call TRBJ1-2, with 9 bases that match TRBD1. This specimen consisted of whole blood, obtained in connection with sensitization to the hapten diphenylcyclopropenone (DPC). This clonotype originated in a woman aged 40 to 50 with alopecia areata. Some clones in this sample may be carry-over from other donors' samples. As DNA, the CDR3 is TGTGCCAGCATTGACCGGGACAGGGTCACCTATGGCTACACCTTC. Amino acid sequence: CASIDRDRVTYGYTF.